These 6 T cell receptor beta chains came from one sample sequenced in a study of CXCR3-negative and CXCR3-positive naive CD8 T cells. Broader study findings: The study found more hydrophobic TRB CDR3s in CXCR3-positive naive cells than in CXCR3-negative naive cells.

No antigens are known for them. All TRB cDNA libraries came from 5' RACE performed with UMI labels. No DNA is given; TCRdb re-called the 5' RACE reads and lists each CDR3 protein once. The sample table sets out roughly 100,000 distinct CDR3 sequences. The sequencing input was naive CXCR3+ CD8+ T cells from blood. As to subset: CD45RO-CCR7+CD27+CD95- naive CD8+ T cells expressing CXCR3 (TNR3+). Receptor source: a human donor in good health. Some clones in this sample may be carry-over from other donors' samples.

The CDR3 region is CASSYTQGYTEAFF. The V call is TRBV7-8, the J call TRBJ1-1; with no DNA, the TCRdb D assignment of TRBD1 cannot be verified. The germline V gene encodes CDR1 SGHVS and CDR2 FQNEAQ. The CDR3 contains 14 residues.

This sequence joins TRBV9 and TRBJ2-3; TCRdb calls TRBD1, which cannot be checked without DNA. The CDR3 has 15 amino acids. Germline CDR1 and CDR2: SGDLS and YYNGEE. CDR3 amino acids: CASSVDGISTDTQYF.

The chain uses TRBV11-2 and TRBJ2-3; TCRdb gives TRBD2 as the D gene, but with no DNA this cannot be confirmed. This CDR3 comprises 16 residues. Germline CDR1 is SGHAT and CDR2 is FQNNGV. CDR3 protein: CASKGGGPTLPDTQYF.

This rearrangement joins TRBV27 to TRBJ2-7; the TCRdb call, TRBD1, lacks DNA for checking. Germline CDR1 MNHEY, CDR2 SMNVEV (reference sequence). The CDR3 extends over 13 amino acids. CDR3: CASQVPGGYEQYF.

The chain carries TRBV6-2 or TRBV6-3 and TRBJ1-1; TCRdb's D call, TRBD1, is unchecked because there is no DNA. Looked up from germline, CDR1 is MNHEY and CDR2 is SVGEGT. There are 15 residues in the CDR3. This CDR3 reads CASLSWGFVDTEAFF.

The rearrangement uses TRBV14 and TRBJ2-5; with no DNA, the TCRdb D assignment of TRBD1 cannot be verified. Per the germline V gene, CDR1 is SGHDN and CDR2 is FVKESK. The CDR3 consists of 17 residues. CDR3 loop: CASSSGQGTRIQETQYF.